This T cell receptor (beta chain) was recovered during a study of T cell changes during pregnancy in multiple sclerosis. Using immunoSEQ multiplex PCR, the repertoire was profiled, and TCRdb retains in-frame clones only, with some absent. Here the sample spans 40,000 to 50,000 clones, 90% to 95% being singletons. Looked up from germline, CDR1 is LNHNV and CDR2 is YYDKDF (reference sequence). The CDR3 has 16 amino acids. Losses at the gene ends were 0 bases for V and 3 bases for J; bases not matched to a gene: 7. The chain couples TRBV15 to TRBJ2-7, with 8 bases lining up with TRBD1. The specimen comprised CD8+ T cells from peripheral blood mononuclear cells, sampled in the third trimester of pregnancy. This sequence originates from a female donor with multiple sclerosis, enrolled in a pregnancy study. The CDR3 sequence: CATSRDQGQGYYEQYF. The CDR3 coding sequence is TGTGCCACCAGCAGAGATCAAGGACAGGGTTACTACGAGCAGTACTTC.